The next 32 T cell receptor beta chains were all read from a single sample in a study of blood T cells in healthy people across ages. Together with a sample-barcoded 5' primer, a J-beta primer mix was included in a second PCR lasting roughly 6 to 12 cycles. TCRdb re-called the 5' RACE reads through MiXCR, storing one row per CDR3 protein. The sample gives about 620,000 distinct CDR3 sequences, more than 45% of which show up once; roughly 14% is in the top ten. Material: blood. The source of these receptors is a woman of 80 years or more in good health.

The chain uses TRBV3-1 and TRBJ2-7, with 8 bases that match TRBD2. Germline trimming cut 0 bases from V and 9 bases from J; bases unmatched to any gene: 13. The CDR3 has 16 residues. Per germline, CDR1 LGHDT and CDR2 YNNKEL (reference sequence). CDR3 sequence reads: CASSQDSRGGLDGQYF. CDR3 sequence (DNA): TGTGCCAGCAGCCAAGATTCTCGGGGGGGTTTGGATGGGCAGTACTTC.

This clonotype was found many times. In DNA form, the CDR3 reads TGTGCCAGCAGTTTAGCCAGGGACAGGAATTCACCCCTCCACTTT. Protein sequence: CASSLARDRNSPLHF. V gene TRBV6-5 combines with J gene TRBJ1-6; TRBD1 matches at 8 bases. There are 15 residues in the CDR3. The germline gives CDR1 MNHEY, CDR2 SVGAGI. J was trimmed by 7 bases and V by 4 bases; bases with no gene match: 6.

This clonotype was observed a handful of times. The gene calls are TRBV27 and TRBJ2-7; no reliable D call. The V end lost 5 bases, the J end lost 2 bases, and 10 bases lay between the germline ends. CDR1 and CDR2 from the germline V gene are MNHEY and SMNVEV (reference sequence). This CDR3 has 13 residues. CDR3: CASSRSGPYEQYF. The CDR3 DNA reads TGTGCCAGCAGTCGTTCCGGGCCCTACGAGCAGTACTTC.

The rearrangement joins TRBV11-2 to TRBJ2-1; D may be TRBD1 (6 bases). V lost 4 bases, J lost 0 bases, and 10 bases lay in between. CDR3 length: 15 residues. CDR1 and CDR2 from the germline V gene are SGHAT and FQNNGV. The CDR3 region is CASSSKDSSYNEQFF. DNA for the CDR3: TGTGCCAGCAGCTCCAAGGACAGCTCCTACAATGAGCAGTTCTTC.

The V call is TRBV15, the J call TRBJ2-2; D call uncertain. There are 13 residues in the CDR3. In germline, CDR1 is LNHNV, CDR2 YYDKDF (reference sequence). V lost 6 bases and J 2 bases, leaving 7 bases between the germline ends. CDR3 sequence: CATSQPNTGELFF. The DNA for the CDR3 is TGTGCCACCAGTCAACCCAACACCGGGGAGCTGTTTTTT.

The chain couples TRBV4-3 to TRBJ2-1, with 15 positions matching TRBD2. The germline CDR1 and CDR2 sequences are LGHNA and YSLEER. Losses at the gene ends were 4 bases for V and 6 bases for J; bases not matched to a gene: 4. The CDR3 covers 16 residues. DNA of the CDR3: TGCGCCAGCAGCCCCTGGACTAGCGGGAGGGGCAATGAGCAGTTCTTC. Encoded protein: CASSPWTSGRGNEQFF.

This clonotype came up once. CDR3 sequence reads: CASRATGGFQPQHF. CDR3 coding DNA: TGTGCCAGCAGAGCTACAGGAGGCTTTCAGCCCCAGCATTTT. J is TRBJ1-5 and V is TRBV27; the D gene is possibly TRBD1 (5 bases). CDR1 MNHEY and CDR2 SMNVEV come from the germline V gene (reference sequence). V was cut by 6 bases and J by 6 bases, with 15 bases left in between. This CDR3 is built from 14 residues.

A single count supports this clonotype. The rearrangement uses TRBV20-1 and TRBJ2-3; D is undetermined. The germline V and J ends were trimmed by 4 bases and 5 bases, with 7 bases remaining between them. CDR3 size: 11 residues. CDR1 and CDR2 (germline): DFQATT, SNEGSKA (reference sequence). The CDR3 DNA is TGCAGTGCTAAGCCCGGAGATACGCAGTATTTT. Its protein product is CSAKPGDTQYF.

The gene calls are TRBV7-2 and TRBJ2-7; D is unresolved. Germline-derived CDR1 and CDR2 are SGHTA and FQGNSA. V was shortened by 3 bases and J by 0 bases, with 9 bases between the two germline ends. This CDR3 has 14 amino acids. The CDR3 DNA reads TGTGCCAGCAGCTTCCAGGCGAGCTCCTACGAGCAGTACTTC. Amino acids: CASSFQASSYEQYF.

V and J are TRBV5-6 and TRBJ1-1; the D gene is possibly TRBD1 (6 bases). The CDR3 has 15 amino acids. Trimming removed 3 bases from V and 3 bases from J, with 15 bases in between. The V gene's germline CDR1 is SGHDT and CDR2 YYEEEE. This CDR3 reads CASSSRGYRDTEAFF. As DNA, the CDR3 is TGTGCCAGCAGCTCCAGGGGATATAGGGACACTGAAGCTTTCTTT.

This clonotype was counted between two and nine times. The CDR3 sequence is CASSVEGRTLYGYTF. As DNA, the CDR3 is TGTGCCAGCAGCGTAGAGGGGAGAACTCTTTATGGCTACACCTTC. The V gene is TRBV9, the J gene TRBJ1-2, with a tentative D call TRBD1 (5 bases). There are 15 residues in the CDR3. The V gene's germline CDR1 is SGDLS and CDR2 YYNGEE. V was clipped by 0 bases and J by 5 bases, with 14 bases between them.

The chain links TRBV20-1 to TRBJ1-5, with TRBD1 matching 7 bases. The CDR3 spans 16 residues. Germline V CDR1 and CDR2: DFQATT, SNEGSKA (reference sequence). Germline trimming cut 3 bases from V and 0 bases from J; bases unmatched to any gene: 8. The CDR3 coding sequence is TGCAGTGCTAGGACAGGGTTGAGCTATAGCAATCAGCCCCAGCATTTT. Translating it yields CSARTGLSYSNQPQHF.

This clonotype was observed a few times. J is TRBJ2-5 and V is TRBV6-5; TRBD1 matches 9 bases. Germline CDR1 and CDR2: MNHEY and SVGAGI. J gave up 4 bases and V 0 bases, and 6 bases lay outside the gene matches. The CDR3 runs to 16 residues. The CDR3 DNA follows: TGTGCCAGCAGTTACTCTGGGGACAGGGCAGGAGAGACCCAGTACTTC. Protein: CASSYSGDRAGETQYF.

This clonotype is a singleton in its sample. This may arise from a read error, as a much more abundant clone is one base away. This chain connects TRBV28 to TRBJ2-3, with 9 bases identical to TRBD2. CDR3 size: 16 residues. The germline gives CDR1 MDHEN, CDR2 SYDVKM. The CDR3 region has the DNA TGTGCCGGCAGTGTAAGGGGTAGCGGGAGAACAGATACGCAGTATTTT. Amino acid sequence: CAGSVRGSGRTDTQYF.

This clonotype showed up many times. J is TRBJ2-4 and V is TRBV20-1; 10 bases line up with TRBD2. The V gene's germline CDR1 is DFQATT and CDR2 SNEGSKA (reference sequence). This CDR3 has 14 amino acids. Trimming at V came to 3 bases and at J to 8 bases, leaving 7 bases not matched to a gene. The CDR3 reads CSASPGTSADIQYF. For the CDR3, the DNA is TGCAGTGCTAGCCCCGGGACTAGCGCGGACATTCAGTACTTC.

This chain joins TRBV25-1 and TRBJ2-2, with D uncertain. From germline, CDR1 is MGHDK and CDR2 SYGVNS. V was cut by 3 bases and J by 3 bases, with 8 bases left in between. CDR3 length: 14 amino acids. CDR3 nucleotides: TGTGCCAGCAGTGAGAACAGATACACCGGGGAGCTGTTTTTT. Translation gives CASSENRYTGELFF.

The chain is built from TRBV2 and TRBJ2-3; 8 bases align to TRBD1. Germline assignment: CDR1 SNHLY and CDR2 FYNNEI. The CDR3 has 15 residues. The ends lost 6 bases at V and 5 bases at J; junction bases unmatched: 10. CDR3 DNA sequence: TGTGCCAGCAGCGACAGACAGGGGTTATTAGATACGCAGTATTTT. It specifies CASSDRQGLLDTQYF.

This clonotype was counted at least ten times. The chain is built from TRBV19 and TRBJ2-3; no reliable D call. The CDR3 is made up of 15 amino acids. Looked up from germline, CDR1 is LNHDA and CDR2 is SQIVND (reference sequence). V lost 2 bases to trimming and J lost 4 bases, with 13 bases between them. CDR3 sequence reads: CASSISRVPADTQYF. In DNA, the CDR3 is TGTGCCAGTAGTATATCACGGGTCCCGGCAGATACGCAGTATTTT.

This chain links TRBV4-1 with TRBJ2-1, with D perhaps TRBD1 (5 bases). Per germline, CDR1 MGHRA and CDR2 YSYEKL. Trimming removed 4 bases from V and 1 base from J, with 8 bases in between. The CDR3 is 14 amino acids. The CDR3 here is CASSLRQSYNEQFF. As DNA, the CDR3 is TGCGCCAGCAGCCTACGACAGTCCTACAATGAGCAGTTCTTC.

This CDR3 reads CASSPGGTSGPAEETQYF. Here the CDR3 DNA reads TGTGCCAGCAGCCCAGGAGGGACTAGCGGGCCAGCGGAGGAGACCCAGTACTTC. The chain uses TRBV7-9 and TRBJ2-4; 12 positions agree with TRBD2. The assigned J gene may be wrong: the sequence end matches TRBJ2-5 better. There are 18 residues in the CDR3. Germline CDR1 is SEHNR and CDR2 is FQNEAQ (reference sequence).

The CDR3 is CSVRQSYEQYF. The CDR3 DNA sequence: TGCAGCGTGAGACAGAGCTACGAGCAGTACTTC. V gene TRBV29-1 combines with J gene TRBJ2-7; tentative D call: TRBD1 (5 bases). Germline loops: CDR1 SQVTM, CDR2 ANQGSEA. The CDR3 has 11 residues. Deletions cut 6 bases from V and 3 bases from J, with 9 bases between.

This clonotype has a count of ten or more. The chain employs TRBV2 and TRBJ1-6, with D possibly being TRBD1 (5 bases). Germline values: CDR1 SNHLY, CDR2 FYNNEI. The CDR3 has 12 amino acids. The ends were cut back, 8 bases at V and 6 bases at J, with 8 bases in the middle. DNA for the CDR3: TGTGCCAGCTGGCAGGGTAATTCACCCCTCCACTTT. It is translated as CASWQGNSPLHF.

The V call is TRBV3-1, the J call TRBJ2-4; D perhaps matches TRBD1 (6 bases). This CDR3 has 16 residues. Deletions cut 4 bases from V and 6 bases from J, with 19 bases between. Germline V gene data show CDR1 as LGHDT and CDR2 as YNNKEL (reference sequence). The CDR3: CASSPMLGARVNIQYF. CDR3 bases: TGTGCCAGCAGCCCCATGTTGGGGGCCCGGGTAAACATTCAGTACTTC.

A note on this clonotype: A clone one base away is much larger, so this may be a read error. V gene TRBV20-1 combines with J gene TRBJ2-1, with D hard to call. Trimming left V 5 bases short and J 13 bases short, with 12 bases between. The CDR3 has 10 amino acids. CDR1 is DFQATT and CDR2 is SNEGSKA in the germline V gene (reference sequence). The CDR3 DNA is TGCAGTGCTGGAACTCGGGCCCAGTTCTTC. This gives the protein CSAGTRAQFF.

The chain carries TRBV11-2 and TRBJ2-7; 7 bases match TRBD2. Germline V CDR1 and CDR2: SGHAT, FQNNGV. Trimming took 5 bases from V and 7 from J; bases not matched to a gene: 8. The CDR3 has 13 residues. CDR3 bases: TGTGCCAGCAGCCCGAGGGAGGGGAATGAGCAGTACTTC. Translated: CASSPREGNEQYF.

Ten or more counts support this clonotype. V gene TRBV9 combines with J gene TRBJ2-1, with 10 bases aligning to TRBD2. CDR3 length equals 14 residues. V shed 4 bases and J 9 bases; nucleotides not matched to a gene: 7. Looked up from germline, CDR1 is SGDLS and CDR2 is YYNGEE. The CDR3 reads CASSPSGRTGEQFF. The CDR3 region has the DNA TGTGCCAGCAGCCCTAGCGGGAGAACGGGTGAGCAGTTCTTC.

V and J are TRBV10-3 and TRBJ2-5, with TRBD2 identical over 8 bases. V lost 6 bases to trimming and J lost 0 bases; unmatched junction nucleotides: 6. The CDR3 spans 15 residues. Germline V gives CDR1 ENHRY, CDR2 SYGVKD. CDR3: CAIRGAGDHQETQYF. The CDR3 nucleotides read TGTGCCATCAGGGGAGCGGGGGACCACCAAGAGACCCAGTACTTC.

This clonotype was counted once. The chain's CDR3 is CATSRVTGTGLTDTQYF. CDR3 nucleotide sequence: TGTGCCACCAGCAGAGTCACCGGGACAGGACTCACAGATACGCAGTATTTT. The chain couples TRBV15 to TRBJ2-3, with 8 bases identical to TRBD1. The length of the CDR3 is 17 residues. V lost 1 base and J lost 2; bases outside the gene matches: 8. Germline V gene data show CDR1 as LNHNV and CDR2 as YYDKDF (reference sequence).

On this clonotype: This sequence may be a read error, since a much larger clone differs from it by one base. The rearrangement uses TRBV12-3 or TRBV12-4 and TRBJ2-3; the match to TRBD1 covers 9 bases. The CDR3 has 16 amino acids. This CDR3 reads CASSITGGFWTDAQYF. The DNA of the CDR3 is TGTGCCAGCAGTATTACAGGGGGCTTTTGGACAGATGCGCAGTATTTT.

Of note for this clonotype: This may arise from a read error, as a much more abundant clone is one base away. The chain has TRBV5-1 and TRBJ2-5, with TRBD1 matching 7 bases. The CDR3 has 14 residues. CDR1 is SGHRS and CDR2 is YFSETQ in the germline V gene. Losses at the gene ends were 6 bases for V and 5 bases for J; bases not matched to a gene: 10. The CDR3 spells CASTTGPPAETQYF. The CDR3 coding sequence is TGCGCCAGCACGACAGGGCCACCGGCGGAGACCCAGTACTTC.

This clonotype occurred many times. V usage is TRBV24-1 and J usage is TRBJ2-1, with TRBD2 as a possible D gene (7 bases). This CDR3 spans 16 amino acids. Germline lookup yields CDR1 KGHDR and CDR2 SFDVKD. Trimming pared 4 bases from V and 8 bases from J, leaving 20 bases between. The CDR3: CATSDVRGGLADEQFF. CDR3 in DNA: TGTGCCACCAGTGACGTAAGGGGGGGGTTGGCCGATGAGCAGTTCTTC.

The rearrangement links TRBV5-1 to TRBJ2-5, with 7 positions matching TRBD1. This CDR3 has 15 residues. V shed 2 bases, J shed 5 bases, and the junction held 9 bases outside the gene matches. Looked up from germline, CDR1 is SGHRS and CDR2 is YFSETQ. Written as DNA, the CDR3 is TGCGCCAGCAGCTTCAGAGGGGGCGAGTATGAGACCCAGTACTTC. This gives the protein CASSFRGGEYETQYF.